Sequencing of this T cell receptor beta chain was carried out in a study of T cell changes during pregnancy in multiple sclerosis. Clones were sequenced by immunoSEQ multiplex PCR, and TCRdb holds only the in-frame ones, with some missing. Of around 69,000 clones in the sample, more than 90% were seen once. This CDR3 has 14 amino acids. V dropped 5 bases and J dropped 4 bases, with 14 bases sitting between them. The V gene's germline CDR1 is SGHTA and CDR2 FQGNSA. The chain recombines TRBV7-2 with TRBJ1-2; D perhaps matches TRBD1 (6 bases). The source material was peripheral blood, sampled in the second trimester of pregnancy. The receptor's source is a female donor in good health, enrolled as a control in a pregnancy study. CDR3 protein: CASSLRGGPYGYTF. CDR3 DNA sequence: TGTGCCAGCAGCCTTAGGGGGGGGCCCTATGGCTACACCTTC.